The T cell receptor (beta chain) under discussion was sequenced for a study of blood T cell repertoires in COVID-19 (dated by TCRdb to the early 2020s). In the study overall: The collaborator samples originated in the United States, Italy and Spain and spanned the acute and convalescent phases of COVID-19. The prospective study material was composed of cDNA or gDNA derived from T cells, B-cell-depleted T cells, or PBMCs. The dataset comprised deeply sampled blood TCRbeta repertoires from subjects exposed to, actively infected with, or recovered from COVID-19. The repertoires were released in a freely available public database meant as a resource for research on the immune response to SARS-CoV-2. Samples came from the ongoing ImmuneRACE study (first 160 participants) plus 1,254 subjects from 6 global collaborators. A de-identified subject ID, COVID-19 status, age in years and sex were almost always included in the sample metadata. Where HLA class I and class II types were available, the types were taken from metadata supplied by the sample provider, not from assay-based typing. Paper-wide results and their limitations: Clinical and demographic metadata were provided uncurated, with the amount varying by source and participant.

Each collaborating institution followed its own protocols to collect whole blood in K2EDTA tubes. For TCRbeta analysis, collaborators shipped samples as frozen whole blood, isolated PBMCs, or DNA extracted from either of those sample types. A remark on this clone: Which antigen it targets is not known. Base-call qualities are not available, and no considerably larger clone is one nucleotide away.

TCRbeta CDR3 regions were amplified from genomic DNA by means of the immunoSEQ Assay, a bias-controlled multiplex PCR. On the authors' methods: The number of nucleated cells in each sample was estimated from the amplification of reference gene primers within the assay. Sequence reads were collapsed and filtered to measure the absolute abundance of every unique TCRbeta CDR3 rearrangement. For each sample, productive Simpson clonality was calculated as the square root of Simpson's diversity index across productive rearrangements. This immuneACCESS table, as held by TCRdb, lists in-frame sequences with V and J called but not all clones. Of the missing ones, under half trace to an unresolved V gene in checked studies; the others have no known cause. V, J and clone size are taken as reported in that table, and D and trimming were inferred from the DNA itself. The sample table holds 200,000 to 250,000 clones, of which 88% were seen once. Of the sample, approximately 2.6% is held by the ten largest clones.

Between the V and J ends, shortened by 2 bases and 2 bases respectively, the junction contains 20 bases. The CDR3 covers 18 residues, taking in both the cysteine and the phenylalanine. CDR3 DNA only is kept here, 54 bases in frame from base 1. CDR1 is given as MGHRA and CDR2 as YSYEKL, both from the germline V gene. The clonotype originates from a woman aged 60-70 years with acute or convalescent COVID-19. The source material was peripheral blood. The chain was built from TRBV4-1 and TRBJ2-3; TRBD1 is a possible D gene, resting on 6 matching bases. The CDR3 reads as follows: CASSQRTSTGGYTDTQYF. The nucleotides read TGCGCCAGCAGCCAACGAACCTCGACAGGCGGGTACACAGATACGCAGTATTTT.